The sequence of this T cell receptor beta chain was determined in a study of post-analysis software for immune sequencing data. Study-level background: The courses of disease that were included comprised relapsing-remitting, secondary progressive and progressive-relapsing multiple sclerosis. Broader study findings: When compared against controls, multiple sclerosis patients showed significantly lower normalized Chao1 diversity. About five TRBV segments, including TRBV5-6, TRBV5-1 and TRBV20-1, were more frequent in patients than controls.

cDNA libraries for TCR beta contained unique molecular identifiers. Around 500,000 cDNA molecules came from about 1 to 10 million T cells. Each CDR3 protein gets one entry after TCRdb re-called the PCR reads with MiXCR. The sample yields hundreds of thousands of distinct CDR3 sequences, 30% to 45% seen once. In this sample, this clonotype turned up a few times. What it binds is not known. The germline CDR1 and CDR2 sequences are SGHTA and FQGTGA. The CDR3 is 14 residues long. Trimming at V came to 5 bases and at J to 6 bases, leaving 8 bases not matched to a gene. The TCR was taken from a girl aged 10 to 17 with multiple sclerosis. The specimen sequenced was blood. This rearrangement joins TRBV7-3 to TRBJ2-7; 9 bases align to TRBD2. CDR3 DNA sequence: TGTGCCAGCAGCCTCCTCGGGACTAGCTCCGAGCAGTACTTC. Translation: CASSLLGTSSEQYF.